The 9 T cell receptor beta chains reported below all come from one sample, sequenced in a study of radiotherapy plus CTLA-4 blockade in lung cancer. Only in-frame clones appear in the TCRdb table, and some are missing; sequencing was by immunoSEQ multiplex PCR. The sample includes 30,000 to 40,000 clones, around 75% of them seen just once. The input for sequencing was peripheral blood, taken from a patient treated with radiotherapy plus ipilimumab. All receptors derive from a human donor with non-small cell lung cancer that progressed on radiotherapy plus ipilimumab.

The sample holds one count of this clone. J is TRBJ2-7 and V is TRBV6-5, with TRBD1 as a possible D gene (6 bases). The CDR3 extends over 13 amino acids. Trimming left V 1 base short and J 6 bases short, with 10 bases between. CDR1 MNHEY and CDR2 SVGAGI come from the germline V gene. The CDR3 DNA sequence: TGTGCCAGCAGTTACTTGGACAGCGGCGAGCAGTACTTC. Amino acid sequence: CASSYLDSGEQYF.

This clone was counted only a few times. The gene calls are TRBV5-1 and TRBJ2-5; D remains ambiguous. The CDR3 length is 14 residues. Trimming pared 4 bases from V and 2 bases from J, leaving 12 bases between. Per germline, CDR1 SGHRS and CDR2 YFSETQ. CDR3 nucleotides: TGCGCCAGCAGCCACTCGGCGGATCAAGAGACCCAGTACTTC. Its protein product is CASSHSADQETQYF.

This chain uses TRBV10-3 with TRBJ1-3; D is ambiguous. CDR1 is ENHRY and CDR2 is SYGVKD in the germline V gene. The CDR3 contains 14 residues. V was pared by 2 bases and J by 0 bases, with 5 bases between. The CDR3 here is CAISEASSGNTIYF. The CDR3 DNA is TGTGCCATCAGTGAGGCAAGCTCTGGAAACACCATATATTTT.

This chain connects TRBV29-1 to TRBJ1-3, with D perhaps TRBD1 (6 bases). The germline V gene has CDR1 SQVTM and CDR2 ANQGSEA. The CDR3 has 12 amino acids. Trimming removed 4 bases from V and 4 bases from J, with 8 bases in between. The CDR3: CSVAGVGNTIYF. CDR3 DNA sequence: TGCAGCGTTGCAGGGGTAGGAAACACCATATATTTT.

The chain has TRBV4-1 and TRBJ2-3; 8 bases align to TRBD2. CDR1 is MGHRA and CDR2 is YSYEKL in the germline V gene. The CDR3 is 15 amino acids. V was clipped by 1 base and J by 1 base; unmatched bases: 1. The CDR3 loop is CASSQGRGGTDTQYF. DNA for the CDR3: TGCGCCAGCAGCCAAGGGCGGGGGGGCACAGATACGCAGTATTTT.

This clone is a singleton in its sample. V and J are TRBV6-9 and TRBJ1-1, with D unresolved. The CDR3 sequence is 19 residues long. From germline, CDR1 is MNHGY and CDR2 SVAAGI. V lost 3 bases to trimming and J lost 3 bases, with 26 bases between them. CDR3 sequence reads: CASSYSEHARSGTHTEAFF. The CDR3 DNA reads TGTGCCAGCAGTTACAGCGAACACGCTAGGTCGGGAACCCACACTGAAGCTTTCTTT.

The chain employs TRBV5-1 and TRBJ1-2; 7 bases are a match to TRBD1. In germline, CDR1 is SGHRS, CDR2 YFSETQ. The J segment lost 1 base and the V segment lost 0 bases, leaving 3 bases of the junction unmatched. The CDR3 sequence is 15 residues long. The CDR3 sequence is CASSLGDRVNYGYTF. The CDR3, as DNA: TGCGCCAGCAGCTTGGGAGACAGGGTTAACTATGGCTACACCTTC.

This clone was recorded once. CDR3 residues: CATSREGWGDTEAFF. The CDR3, as DNA: TGTGCCACCAGCAGAGAAGGATGGGGGGACACTGAAGCTTTCTTT. The V gene is TRBV15, the J gene TRBJ1-1, with D perhaps TRBD1 (5 bases). Germline CDR1 reads LNHNV; CDR2 reads YYDKDF (reference sequence). Trimming shortened V by 0 bases and J by 3 bases, and 11 bases separated the two germline ends. The CDR3 covers 15 residues.

The CDR3, as DNA: TGCAGCGTTGATACAGGGTGGAACACCGGGGAGCTGTTTTTT. It is translated as CSVDTGWNTGELFF. The gene calls are TRBV29-1 and TRBJ2-2; D is possibly TRBD1 (6 bases). Germline CDR1 and CDR2: SQVTM and ANQGSEA. The CDR3 is 14 amino acids. The ends were cut back, 3 bases at V and 1 base at J, with 9 bases in the middle.